This TCR beta chain derives from a study of shared clonotypes between healthy human individuals (dated by TCRdb to the early 2020s). Some background on the complete study: A couple of women and a few men aged 18 to 49 years were included in the cohort. For each donor, CD4 naive and CD4 memory were each run on three plates, CD8 naive on two plates, and CD8 memory on one plate. To estimate repertoire size and how much clonotype sharing occurs between individuals, the study deeply sequenced the blood TCR repertoires of 4 to 6 healthy adults. Libraries were prepared and TCR repertoires were sequenced by different laboratories using diverse techniques, in order to increase sequencing depth and limit assay-specific biases. Per donor, leukapheresis produced somewhere between about 0.94 and 9 billion PBMCs. The study at large found these results: Clonotypes shared by all four sorted-subset donors showed higher generation probabilities than non-shared clonotypes. Estimated clonotype richness was generally larger for naive than for memory subsets. Pairwise subsampling led to the expectation that sequencing depth would affect the degree of clonotype sharing among donors. When several donors were compared, the shared fraction of clonotypes was about 5% for naive CD4, approximately 3.5% for naive CD8, 2% to 2.5% for memory CD4, and 0.35% to 0.4% for memory CD8. Rarefaction of sorted-subset datasets indicated incomplete sequencing despite the large sequencing depth. Sampling was restricted to blood, and TCR repertoires in tissue are likely to differ from TCR repertoires in blood. Because the study included a small number of donors, the genetic and exposure-history diversity represented was limited.

The donors were healthy, HIV-negative adults who had no recently reported acute infections or vaccinations. Only Caucasian adults living in Nashville, Tennessee, USA were represented among the donors. CD4+ T cells were enriched by magnetic negative selection, after which naive cells were positively selected on CD45RA and the negative fraction was taken as the memory subset. Blood was obtained by leukapheresis, after which PBMCs were separated by Ficoll-Histopaque density gradient centrifugation and cryopreserved in liquid nitrogen vapor phase. Purity and quantity of every magnetically sorted T cell population were checked by analytical flow cytometry. Genomic DNA was isolated from every sorted fraction and measured by UV absorbance on a Nanodrop 2000c. Worth noting for this clone: Its antigen is not yet known. Qualities for individual bases were not recorded, and no much larger clone is one base off.

The CDR3 covers 17 residues, taking in both the cysteine and the phenylalanine. Just CDR3 DNA is preserved here, 51 bases in frame from base 1. Trimming at the junction amounts to 2 bases on V and 0 bases on J, and the germline ends lie 15 bases apart. The CDR1 and CDR2 encoded by the germline V gene are LGHNA and YSLEER. Using the deep immunoSEQ assay, TCR CDR3 regions were amplified from genomic DNA by multiplex PCR. For each cell subset, the extracted genomic DNA was distributed evenly across all wells of several immunoSEQ 96-well plates, and each plate served as one replicate. For sorted subsets, each replicate PCR was loaded with roughly 200 ng genomic DNA, equivalent to roughly 30,000 T cell genomes. Purified libraries were measured with a Qubit 3.0 fluorometer, size-checked on a Bioanalyzer 2100, and measured again with the KAPA Library Quantification kit. Every immunoSEQ 96-well plate was sequenced on a dedicated single-read 150-cycle Illumina NextSeq 550 flow cell. In the original analysis: Because only junctional sequences without quality scores were contained in the immunoSEQ output, filtering matching that applied to full-length reads could not be performed. Sequences were annotated with PyIR, a Python wrapper for IgBLAST v1.9, and V/J genes and CDR3 were assigned using IMGT germline references. Reads with weak V/J assignments (E-value above 1e-6), missing CDR3, stop codons, out-of-frame junctions, or ambiguous translated residues were removed. V3J clonotypes were defined by identical inferred V gene, J gene, and CDR3 amino acid sequence. To compute the percentage overlap between repertoires, the number of shared unique clonotypes was divided by the size of the smaller repertoire. RTK rarefaction, the Chao1 estimator, and Recon v2.1 estimates of unobserved clonotypes were used to assess repertoire richness. For all TCRbeta clonotypes obtained by the gDNA method from a few donors, generation probabilities were computed with OLGA. The table was pulled from immuneACCESS by TCRdb, which kept in-frame rearrangements only. Such tables lose some clones; where checked, under half of the loss comes from unresolved V genes, and the rest has no known cause. V and J calls and clone size are those listed in that table; D and trimming were worked out from the DNA. The sample table contains 950,000 to 1,100,000 clones; only one count was recorded for about 70% of them. Approximately 1.5% of the sample is in the top ten clones.

The rearrangement joined TRBV4-3 to TRBJ2-3; the D segment could be TRBD2, given 6 matching bases. The source of this sequence is a man between 18 and 35 years old in good health. The sequenced sample consisted of memory CD4+ T cells sorted from blood. The sample's cell subset or site label is to be understood as: CD45RA-negative fraction. For the CDR3, the sequence is CASSQNRPGTSTDTQYF. The nucleotide sequence is given as TGCGCCAGCAGCCAAAACCGACCCGGGACTAGCACAGATACGCAGTATTTT.